This T cell receptor (beta chain) is from a study of PD-1 blockade in classical Hodgkin lymphoma. Overall study results and limits: With CD4+ cells, TCR diversity rose significantly by C4D1, but not with CD8+ cells. Complete responders' baseline diversity resembled that of newly diagnosed patients.

Germline V CDR1 and CDR2: LGHNA, YNFKEQ. This CDR3 contains 14 residues. The V end lost 3 bases, the J end lost 4 bases, and 12 bases lay between the germline ends. A few counts support this clone. Its antigen is as yet unknown. Noted time point: cycle 4 day 1 (C4D1), after 6 weeks of nivolumab. Relapse after autologous stem cell transplantation occurred in every patient, and brentuximab vedotin exposure varied. Sequenced by immunoSEQ multiplex PCR; TCRdb stores in-frame clones only, minus some. The sample includes about 90,000 clones, approximately 90% of them seen just once. The source is a human donor with classical Hodgkin lymphoma. V gene TRBV4-2 combines with J gene TRBJ1-1; a possible D gene is TRBD1 (5 bases). The specimen was peripheral blood mononuclear cells (PBMCs), collected before the fourth cycle of nivolumab. The CDR3 region has the DNA TGTGCCAGCAGCCACGGCAGGGCGATCACTGAAGCTTTCTTT. Amino acid sequence: CASSHGRAITEAFF.